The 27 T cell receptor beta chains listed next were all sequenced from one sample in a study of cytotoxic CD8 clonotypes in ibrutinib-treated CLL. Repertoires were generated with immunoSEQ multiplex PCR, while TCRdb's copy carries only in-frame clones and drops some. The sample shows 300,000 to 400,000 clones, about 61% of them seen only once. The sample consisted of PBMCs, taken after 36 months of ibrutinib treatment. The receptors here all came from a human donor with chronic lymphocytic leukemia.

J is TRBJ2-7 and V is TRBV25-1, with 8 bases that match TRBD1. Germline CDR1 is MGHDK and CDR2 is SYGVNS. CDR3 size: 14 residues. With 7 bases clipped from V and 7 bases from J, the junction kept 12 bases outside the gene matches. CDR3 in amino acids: CASTPMDRVGEQYF. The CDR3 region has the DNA TGTGCCAGCACCCCTATGGACAGGGTGGGAGAGCAGTACTTC.

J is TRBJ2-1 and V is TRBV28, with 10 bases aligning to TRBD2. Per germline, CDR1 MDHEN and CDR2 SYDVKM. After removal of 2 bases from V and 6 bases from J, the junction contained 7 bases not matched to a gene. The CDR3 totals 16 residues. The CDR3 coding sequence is TGTGCCAGCAGTTTAAGAGCGGGAGGGCCCGGCAATGAGCAGTTCTTC. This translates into CASSLRAGGPGNEQFF.

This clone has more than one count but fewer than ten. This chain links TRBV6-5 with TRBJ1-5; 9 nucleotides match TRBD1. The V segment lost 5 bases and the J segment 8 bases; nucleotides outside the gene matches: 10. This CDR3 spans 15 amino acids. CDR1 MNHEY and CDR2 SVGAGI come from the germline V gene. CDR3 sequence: CASSGDRALRKPQHF. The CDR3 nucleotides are TGTGCCAGCAGTGGGGACAGGGCTTTAAGGAAGCCCCAGCATTTT.

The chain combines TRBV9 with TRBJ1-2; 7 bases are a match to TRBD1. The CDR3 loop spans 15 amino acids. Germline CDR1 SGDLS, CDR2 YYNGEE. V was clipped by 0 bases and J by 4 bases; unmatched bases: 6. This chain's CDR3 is CASSVGLQGSYGYTF. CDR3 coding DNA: TGTGCCAGCAGCGTAGGCCTACAGGGGAGCTATGGCTACACCTTC.

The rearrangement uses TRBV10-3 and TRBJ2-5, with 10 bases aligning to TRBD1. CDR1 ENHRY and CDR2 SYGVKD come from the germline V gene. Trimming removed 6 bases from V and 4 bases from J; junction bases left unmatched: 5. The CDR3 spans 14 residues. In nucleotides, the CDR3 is TGTGCCATCAGGGACAGGGGGATTCGAGAGACCCAGTACTTC. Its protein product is CAIRDRGIRETQYF.

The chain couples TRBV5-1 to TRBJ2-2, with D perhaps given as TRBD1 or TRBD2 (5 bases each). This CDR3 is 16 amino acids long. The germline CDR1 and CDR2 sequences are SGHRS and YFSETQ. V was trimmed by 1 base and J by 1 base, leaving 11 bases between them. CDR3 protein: CASSLTGRMNTGELFF. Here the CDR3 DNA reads TGCGCCAGCAGCTTGACGGGGCGGATGAACACCGGGGAGCTGTTTTTT.

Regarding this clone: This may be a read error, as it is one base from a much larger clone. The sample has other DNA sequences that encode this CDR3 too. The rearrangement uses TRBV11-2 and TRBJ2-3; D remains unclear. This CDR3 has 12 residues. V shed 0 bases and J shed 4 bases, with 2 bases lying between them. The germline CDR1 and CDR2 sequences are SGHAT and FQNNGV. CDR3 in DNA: TGTGCCAGCAGCTTAGAAGCAGATACGCAGTATTTT. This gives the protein CASSLEADTQYF.

DNA for the CDR3: TGTGCCAGTAGGCTAACTCAGGGGGTCAATCAGCCCCAGCATTTT. Its protein is CASRLTQGVNQPQHF. This chain joins TRBV19 and TRBJ1-5, with 7 bases that match TRBD1. V gave up 6 bases and J gave up 3 bases; unmatched junction bases: 8. The CDR3 consists of 15 residues. Germline V gene sequence: CDR1 LNHDA, CDR2 SQIVND (reference sequence).

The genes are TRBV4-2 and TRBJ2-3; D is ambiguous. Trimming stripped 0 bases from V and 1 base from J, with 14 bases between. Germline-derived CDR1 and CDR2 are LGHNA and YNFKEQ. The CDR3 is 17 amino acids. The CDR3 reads CASSQDKGRFGTDTQYF. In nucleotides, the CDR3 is TGTGCCAGCAGCCAAGACAAGGGAAGGTTTGGCACAGATACGCAGTATTTT.

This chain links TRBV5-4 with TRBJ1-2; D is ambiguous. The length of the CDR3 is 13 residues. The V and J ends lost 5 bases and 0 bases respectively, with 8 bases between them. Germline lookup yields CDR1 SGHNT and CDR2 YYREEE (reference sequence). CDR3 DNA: TGTGCCAGCAGTACAGCCTCTAACTATGGCTACACCTTC. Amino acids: CASSTASNYGYTF.

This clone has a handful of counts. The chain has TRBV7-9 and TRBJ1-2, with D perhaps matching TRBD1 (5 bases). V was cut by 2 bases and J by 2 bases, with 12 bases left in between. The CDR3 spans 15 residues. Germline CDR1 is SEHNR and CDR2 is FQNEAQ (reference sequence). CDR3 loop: CASSLKGPANYGYTF. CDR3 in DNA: TGTGCCAGCAGCTTAAAGGGACCGGCGAACTATGGCTACACCTTC.

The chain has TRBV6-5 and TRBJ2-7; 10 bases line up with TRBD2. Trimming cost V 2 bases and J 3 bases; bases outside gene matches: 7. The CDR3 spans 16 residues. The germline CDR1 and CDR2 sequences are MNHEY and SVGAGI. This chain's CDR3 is CASSYRGLAGVYEQYF. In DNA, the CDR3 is TGTGCCAGCAGTTACCGGGGGCTAGCGGGAGTCTACGAGCAGTACTTC.

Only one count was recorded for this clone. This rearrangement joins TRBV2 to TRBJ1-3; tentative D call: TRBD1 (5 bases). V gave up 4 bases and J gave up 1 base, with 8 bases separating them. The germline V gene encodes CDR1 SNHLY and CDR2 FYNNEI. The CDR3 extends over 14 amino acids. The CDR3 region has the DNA TGTGCCAGCAGTGCCGGGGGTTCTGGAAACACCATATATTTT. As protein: CASSAGGSGNTIYF.

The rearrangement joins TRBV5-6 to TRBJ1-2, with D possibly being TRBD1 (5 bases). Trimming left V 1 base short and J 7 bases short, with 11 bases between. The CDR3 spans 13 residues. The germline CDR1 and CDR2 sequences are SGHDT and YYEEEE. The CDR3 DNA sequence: TGTGCCAGCAGCTTGCAGGGATTAGGTGGCTACACCTTC. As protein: CASSLQGLGGYTF.

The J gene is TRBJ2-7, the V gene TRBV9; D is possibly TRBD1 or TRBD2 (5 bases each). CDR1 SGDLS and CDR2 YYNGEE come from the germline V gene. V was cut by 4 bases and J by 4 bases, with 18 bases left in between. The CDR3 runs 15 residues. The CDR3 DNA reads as TGTGCCAGCAGCCCGACGGCAGGGAGCGGATACGAGCAGTACTTC. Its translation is CASSPTAGSGYEQYF.

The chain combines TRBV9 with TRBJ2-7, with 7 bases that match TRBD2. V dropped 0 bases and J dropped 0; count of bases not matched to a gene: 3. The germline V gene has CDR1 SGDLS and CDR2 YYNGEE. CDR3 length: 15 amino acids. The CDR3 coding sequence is TGTGCCAGCAGCGTAGCTAGCGGTTACTCCTACGAGCAGTACTTC. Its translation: CASSVASGYSYEQYF.

CDR3 region: CASSQIKGTSAETQYF. CDR3 DNA: TGTGCCAGCAGCCAAATCAAAGGGACTAGCGCAGAGACCCAGTACTTC. The chain uses TRBV7-8 and TRBJ2-5; 10 bases agree with TRBD2. CDR1 is SGHVS, CDR2 FQNEAQ, per germline. The junction had 10 bases not matched to a gene; V was cut back by 5 bases and J by 4 bases. The CDR3 has 16 amino acids.

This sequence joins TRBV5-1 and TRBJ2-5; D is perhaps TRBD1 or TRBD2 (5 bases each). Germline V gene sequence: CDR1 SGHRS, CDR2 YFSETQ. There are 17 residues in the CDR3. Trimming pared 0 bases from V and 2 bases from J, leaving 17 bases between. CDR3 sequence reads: CASSLVDWSGPQETQYF. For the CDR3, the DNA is TGCGCCAGCAGCTTGGTGGATTGGTCGGGACCACAAGAGACCCAGTACTTC. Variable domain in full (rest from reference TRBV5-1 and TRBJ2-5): KAGVTQTPRYLIKTRGQQVTLSCSPISGHRSVSWYQQTPGQGLQFLFEYFSETQRNKGNFPGRFSGRQFSNSRSEMNVSTLELGDSALYLCASSLVDWSGPQETQYFGPGTRLLVL.

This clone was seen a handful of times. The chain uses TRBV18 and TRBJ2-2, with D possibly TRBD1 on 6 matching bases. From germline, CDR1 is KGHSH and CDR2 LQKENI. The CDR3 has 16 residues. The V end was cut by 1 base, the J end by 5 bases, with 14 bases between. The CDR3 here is CASSPLQGIVTGELFF. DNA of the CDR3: TGTGCCAGCTCACCACTACAGGGAATTGTGACCGGGGAGCTGTTTTTT.

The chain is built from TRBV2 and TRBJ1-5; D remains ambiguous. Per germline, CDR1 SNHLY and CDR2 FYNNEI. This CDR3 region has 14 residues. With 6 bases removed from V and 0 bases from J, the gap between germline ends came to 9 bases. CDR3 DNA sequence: TGTGCCAGCAGCTCGGACGTTAGCAATCAGCCCCAGCATTTT. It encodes CASSSDVSNQPQHF.

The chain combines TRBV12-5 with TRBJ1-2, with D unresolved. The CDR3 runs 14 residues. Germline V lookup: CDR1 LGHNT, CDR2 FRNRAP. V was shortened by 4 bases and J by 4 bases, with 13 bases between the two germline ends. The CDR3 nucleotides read TGTGCTAGTGGTTATAGCTCCCCAATCTATGGCTACACCTTC. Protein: CASGYSSPIYGYTF. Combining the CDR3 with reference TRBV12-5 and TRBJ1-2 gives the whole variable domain DARVTQTPRHKVTEMGQEVTMRCQPILGHNTVFWYRQTMMQGLELLAYFRNRAPLDDSGMPKDRFSAEMPDATLATLKIQPSEPRDSAVYFCASGYSSPIYGYTFGSGTRLTVV.

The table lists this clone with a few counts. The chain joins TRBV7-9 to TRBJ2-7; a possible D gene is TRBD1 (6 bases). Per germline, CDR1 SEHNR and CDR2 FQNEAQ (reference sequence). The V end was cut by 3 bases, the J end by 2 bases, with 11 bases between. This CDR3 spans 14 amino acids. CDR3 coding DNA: TGTGCCAGCAGCTTGACATGGACAGCCTACGAGCAGTACTTC. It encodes CASSLTWTAYEQYF.

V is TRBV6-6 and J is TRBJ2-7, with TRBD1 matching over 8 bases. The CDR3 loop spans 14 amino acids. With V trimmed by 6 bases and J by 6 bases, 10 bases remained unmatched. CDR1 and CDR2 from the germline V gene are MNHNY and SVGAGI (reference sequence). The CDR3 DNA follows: TGTGCCAGCAGCCTGGGACAGGTGTTAGGCGAGCAGTACTTC. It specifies CASSLGQVLGEQYF.

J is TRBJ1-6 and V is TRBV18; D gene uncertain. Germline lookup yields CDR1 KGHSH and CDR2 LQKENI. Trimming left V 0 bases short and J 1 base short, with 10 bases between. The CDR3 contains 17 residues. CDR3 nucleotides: TGTGCCAGCTCACCACCCGCCCGAGGTTCCTATAATTCACCCCTCCACTTT. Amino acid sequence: CASSPPARGSYNSPLHF. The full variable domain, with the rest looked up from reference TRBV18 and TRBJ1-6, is NAGVMQNPRHLVRRRGQEARLRCSPMKGHSHVYWYRQLPEEGLKFMVYLQKENIIDESGMPKERFSAEFPKEGPSILRIQQVVRGDSAAYFCASSPPARGSYNSPLHFGNGTRLTVT.

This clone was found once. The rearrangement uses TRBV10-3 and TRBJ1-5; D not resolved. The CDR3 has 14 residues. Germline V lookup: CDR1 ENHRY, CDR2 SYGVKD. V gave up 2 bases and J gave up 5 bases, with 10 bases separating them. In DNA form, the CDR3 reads TGTGCCATCAGTGAGACGGAGCTTGATCAGCCCCAGCATTTT. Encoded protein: CAISETELDQPQHF.

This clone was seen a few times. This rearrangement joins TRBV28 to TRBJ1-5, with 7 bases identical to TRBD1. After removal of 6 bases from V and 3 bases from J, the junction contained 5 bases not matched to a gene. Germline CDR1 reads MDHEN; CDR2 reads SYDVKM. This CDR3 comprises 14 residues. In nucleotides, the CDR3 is TGTGCCAGCAGGGCGGGACAGTTCAATCAGCCCCAGCATTTT. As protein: CASRAGQFNQPQHF.

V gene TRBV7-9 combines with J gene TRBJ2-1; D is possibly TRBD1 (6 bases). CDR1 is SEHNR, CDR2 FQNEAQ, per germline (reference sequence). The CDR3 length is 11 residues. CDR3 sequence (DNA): TGTCCCCAGGGGAAGGGGGATGAGCAGTTCTTC. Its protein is CPQGKGDEQFF.